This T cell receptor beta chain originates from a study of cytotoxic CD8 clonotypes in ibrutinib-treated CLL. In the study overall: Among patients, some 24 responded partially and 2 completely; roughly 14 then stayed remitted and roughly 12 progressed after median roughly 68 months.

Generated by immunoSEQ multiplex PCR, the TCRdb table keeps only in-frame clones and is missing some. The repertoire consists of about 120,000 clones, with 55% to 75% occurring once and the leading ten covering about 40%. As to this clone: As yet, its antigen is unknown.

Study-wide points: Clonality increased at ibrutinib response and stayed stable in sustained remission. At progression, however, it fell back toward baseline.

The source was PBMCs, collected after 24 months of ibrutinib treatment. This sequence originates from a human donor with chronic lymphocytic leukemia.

CDR3 amino acids: CASSLGDRGTYYEQYF. DNA for the CDR3: TGCGCCAGCAGCTTGGGGGACAGGGGGACTTATTACGAGCAGTACTTC. The rearrangement uses TRBV5-1 and TRBJ2-7; 11 bases are shared with TRBD1. The J segment lost 4 bases and the V segment lost 0 bases, leaving 6 bases of the junction unmatched. Per germline, CDR1 SGHRS and CDR2 YFSETQ. The CDR3 has 16 residues.